This is a list of T cell receptor beta chains from one sample in a study of T-cell reconstitution after alpha-beta-depleted transplantation in children. MiXCR, applied by TCRdb to the PCR reads, yields one record per CDR3 protein. The table records fewer than 250,000 distinct CDR3 sequences, about 15% of them present only once. The input for sequencing was PBMCs, mostly from graft donor cells, taken 360 days after TCRalphabeta/CD19-depleted stem cell transplant. All receptors derive from a male patient aged 2-10 years who had a stem cell transplant for acute lymphoblastic leukemia, so the T cells may come from the graft donor. The CDR3 runs from the conserved cysteine through the conserved F or W. Fields, in order: D gene, J gene, clone size, V gene, CDR3 protein, CDR3 DNA. The D gene is left open where the match is weak. Rows give clone size only sometimes, using once, few, many, or a class for an expanded clone.

TRBD1 | TRBJ2-4 | NA | TRBV7-2 | CASSSGGALKNIQYF | TGTGCCAGCAGCTCAGGGGGCGCCCTTAAAAACATTCAGTACTTC
NA | TRBJ2-1 | NA | TRBV20-1 | CSAHAGRPEQFF | TGCAGTGCTCACGCCGGACGACCTGAGCAGTTCTTC
NA | TRBJ1-5 | few | TRBV12-3/TRBV12-4 | CASSLGQPQHF | TGTGCCAGCAGTTTAGGCCAGCCCCAGCATTTT
TRBD1 | TRBJ1-1 | few | TRBV7-2 | CASGLRQGAEAFF | TGTGCCAGCGGCCTTAGACAGGGGGCTGAAGCTTTCTTT
TRBD2 | TRBJ2-1 | NA | TRBV12-3/TRBV12-4 | CASSLDQPGGQFF | TGTGCCAGCAGTTTAGACCAACCGGGAGGGCAGTTCTTC
NA | TRBJ2-7 | NA | TRBV5-1 | CASSLAQGDYYEQYF | TGCGCCAGCAGCTTGGCACAGGGCGACTACTACGAGCAGTACTTC
NA | TRBJ2-2 | few | TRBV2 | CASNLGGPTGELFF | TGTGCCAGCAATCTCGGAGGTCCAACCGGGGAGCTGTTTTTT
NA | TRBJ1-1 | few | TRBV20-1 | CSARDSRETEAFF | TGCAGTGCTAGAGATTCTAGGGAAACTGAAGCTTTCTTT
NA | TRBJ1-2 | NA | TRBV4-1 | CASSQDPGGGGYTF | TGCGCCAGCAGCCAAGATCCCGGGGGCGGTGGCTACACCTTC
TRBD2 | TRBJ2-1 | NA | TRBV11-3 | CASSLALSSGGNEQFF | TGTGCCAGCAGCTTAGCCCTCTCTAGCGGGGGGAATGAGCAGTTCTTC
NA | TRBJ1-1 | NA | TRBV29-1 | CSVEGGAGMNTEAFF | TGCAGCGTTGAAGGCGGGGCAGGAATGAACACTGAAGCTTTCTTT
NA | TRBJ1-2 | few | TRBV12-3/TRBV12-4 | CASSLDGPLRGYTF | TGTGCCAGCAGTTTAGACGGCCCCCTAAGGGGCTACACCTTC
NA | TRBJ1-5 | few | TRBV28 | CATLIPGNNQPQHF | TGTGCCACCTTGATCCCCGGGAACAATCAGCCCCAGCATTTT
TRBD1 | TRBJ2-2 | NA | TRBV7-9 | CASSKDRGRGTGELFF | TGTGCCAGCAGCAAGGACAGGGGGCGCGGGACCGGGGAGCTGTTTTTT
NA | TRBJ1-3 | NA | TRBV12-3/TRBV12-4 | CASSFLNTIYF | TGTGCCAGCAGTTTTTTAAACACCATATATTTT
TRBD2 | TRBJ2-3 | NA | TRBV5-1 | CASSIAGGSTDTQYF | TGCGCCAGCAGCATAGCGGGGGGAAGCACAGATACGCAGTATTTT
TRBD2 | TRBJ2-1 | few | TRBV6-1 | CASSRRGGYNEQFF | TGTGCCAGCAGTCGGCGGGGGGGCTACAATGAGCAGTTCTTC
TRBD1 | TRBJ2-7 | NA | TRBV5-1 | CASSTGQGIHEQYF | TGCGCCAGCAGCACGGGACAGGGGATCCACGAGCAGTACTTC
NA | TRBJ2-7 | NA | TRBV10-1 | CASGTTSHEQYF | TGCGCCAGCGGAACGACAAGCCACGAGCAGTACTTC
TRBD2 | TRBJ2-4 | few | TRBV2 | CASSVGTSLNIQYF | TGTGCCAGCAGTGTGGGGACTAGCCTAAACATTCAGTACTTC
NA | TRBJ2-7 | few | TRBV29-1 | CSVRQGLIYEQYF | TGCAGCGTTCGTCAGGGTTTAATTTACGAGCAGTACTTC
NA | TRBJ1-1 | few | TRBV6-1 | CASSEQLDSTEAFF | TGTGCCAGCAGTGAACAACTGGACAGCACTGAAGCTTTCTTT
NA | TRBJ2-3 | few | TRBV4-3 | CASSQDAQGTDTQYF | TGCGCCAGCAGCCAAGACGCGCAGGGCACAGATACGCAGTATTTT
NA | TRBJ2-7 | NA | TRBV7-9 | CASSPWSYEQYF | TGTGCCAGCAGCCCGTGGTCCTACGAGCAGTACTTC
NA | TRBJ1-4 | few | TRBV20-1 | CSARRGTEKLFF | TGCAGTGCTAGGAGAGGAACTGAAAAACTGTTTTTT
NA | TRBJ2-2 | many | TRBV5-1 | CASSLGLANTGELFF | TGCGCCAGCAGCTTGGGACTAGCGAACACCGGGGAGCTGTTTTTT
TRBD2 | TRBJ2-1 | few | TRBV6-5 | CASSYSRLAGNYYNEQFF | TGTGCCAGCAGTTACTCTCGCCTAGCGGGAAACTACTACAATGAGCAGTTCTTC
NA | TRBJ2-3 | NA | TRBV12-5 | CASGLGSTRASTDTQYF | TGTGCTAGTGGTTTAGGCTCAACCCGTGCTAGCACAGATACGCAGTATTTT
TRBD2 | TRBJ2-7 | NA | TRBV11-2 | CASSLEGLAPPPYEQYF | TGTGCCAGCAGCTTAGAGGGACTAGCGCCACCACCCTACGAGCAGTACTTC
NA | TRBJ1-5 | NA | TRBV12-3/TRBV12-4 | CASSQEVGAVKQPQHF | TGTGCCAGCAGCCAGGAGGTAGGGGCGGTCAAACAGCCCCAGCATTTT
TRBD2 | TRBJ2-2 | NA | TRBV6-5 | CASSYRGLANTGELFF | TGTGCCAGCAGTTACCGGGGACTAGCTAACACCGGGGAGCTGTTTTTT
NA | TRBJ2-1 | NA | TRBV19 | CASSIRTRRGEQFF | TGTGCCAGTAGTATCCGAACGCGGCGGGGTGAGCAGTTCTTC
NA | TRBJ2-1 | NA | TRBV5-1 | CASSLGQDEQFF | TGCGCCAGCAGCTTGGGTCAGGATGAGCAGTTCTTC